The entry below gives a single TCR beta chain sequence along with its context. Its cognate antigen is unknown. The sequence runs out 3 residues before the end of the CDR3; the remainder is reconstructed from the germline J gene. This sample is part of a study of T cells in women clearing cervical HPV infection. Cervical HPV DNA detected by MY09/MY11 PCR, typed by dot-blot. Trimming removed 4 bases from V and 3 bases from J; junction bases left unmatched: 3. Per the germline V gene, CDR1 is SGHNT and CDR2 is YYREEE (reference sequence). The CDR3 contains 15 residues. Only in-frame clones appear in the TCRdb table, and some are missing; sequencing was by immunoSEQ multiplex PCR. The table lists about 27,000 clones. Study results and limitations: Timing of associations relative to infection is unclear; T-cell subsets were not isolated. CIN3+ cases had significantly higher TCR richness than controls; evenness did not differ.

Material for sequencing was blood buffy coat. The chain links TRBV5-4 to TRBJ2-5; 13 bases map to TRBD2. This receptor was taken from a woman between 18 and 69 years old with a cervical HPV16 infection that either progressed to CIN3+ or cleared (not recorded which). CDR3 DNA, as far as it was read: TGTGCCAGCAGCAAGACTAGCGGGGGGAAAGAGACC. Protein: CASSKTSGGKET. The complete CDR3 protein is CASSKTSGGKETQYF.